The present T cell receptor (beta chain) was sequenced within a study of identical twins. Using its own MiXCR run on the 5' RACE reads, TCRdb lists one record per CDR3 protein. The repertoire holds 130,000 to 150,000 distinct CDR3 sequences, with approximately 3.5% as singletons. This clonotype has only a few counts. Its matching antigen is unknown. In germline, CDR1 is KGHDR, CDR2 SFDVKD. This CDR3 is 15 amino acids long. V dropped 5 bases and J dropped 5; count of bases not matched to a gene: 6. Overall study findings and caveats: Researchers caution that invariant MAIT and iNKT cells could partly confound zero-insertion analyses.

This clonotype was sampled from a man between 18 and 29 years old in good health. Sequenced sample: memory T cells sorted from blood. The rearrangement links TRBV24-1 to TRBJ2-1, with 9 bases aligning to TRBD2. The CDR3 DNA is TGTGCCACCAGTGTCCCCGGGACTAGCAACAATGAGCAGTTCTTC. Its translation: CATSVPGTSNNEQFF.